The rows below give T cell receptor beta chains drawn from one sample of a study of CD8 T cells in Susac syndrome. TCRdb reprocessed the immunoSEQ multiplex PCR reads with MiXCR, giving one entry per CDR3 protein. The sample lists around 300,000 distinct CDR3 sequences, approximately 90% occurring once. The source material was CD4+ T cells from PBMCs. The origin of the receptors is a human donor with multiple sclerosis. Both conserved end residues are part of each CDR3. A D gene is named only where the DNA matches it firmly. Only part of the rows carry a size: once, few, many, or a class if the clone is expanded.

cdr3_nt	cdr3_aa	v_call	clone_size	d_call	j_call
TGTGCCAGCAGCTACGACAGGGGGCGTACTGAAGCTTTCTTT	CASSYDRGRTEAFF	TRBV7-2	.	TRBD1	TRBJ1-1
TGTGCCAGCAGTGAGGTCTCGACCTACAATGAGCAGTTCTTC	CASSEVSTYNEQFF	TRBV2	.	.	TRBJ2-1
TGCGCCAGCAGGAATAGCGGGACGAACACCGGGGAGCTGTTTTTT	CASRNSGTNTGELFF	TRBV5-1	.	TRBD2	TRBJ2-2
TGTGCCAGTACCTACACCAGGGACACTGAAGCTTTCTTT	CASTYTRDTEAFF	TRBV19	.	.	TRBJ1-1
TGTGCCAGCCGGACAGTCGCGAGTGGCTACACCTTC	CASRTVASGYTF	TRBV5-6	.	.	TRBJ1-2
TGCGCCAGCAGCCACTCGGGGGACACAACTGGAAACACCATATATTTT	CASSHSGDTTGNTIYF	TRBV5-1	.	.	TRBJ1-3
TGCAGTGCGGGGCCAGGGAGGTCGTTTAGTCATCAGTATTTT	CSAGPGRSFSHQYF	TRBV20-1	.	.	TRBJ2-3
TGTGCCAGCGGAGGACAGGGTAATCAGCCCCAGCATTTT	CASGGQGNQPQHF	TRBV6-5	once	TRBD1	TRBJ1-5
TGCGCCAGCAGCTACAACGGACTAGCGGGTGGGACCGGGGAGCTGTTTTTT	CASSYNGLAGGTGELFF	TRBV5-1	.	TRBD2	TRBJ2-2
TGTGCCAGCAGCTTAACCACCCTAGGGAGCACAGATACGCAGTATTTT	CASSLTTLGSTDTQYF	TRBV7-3	once	.	TRBJ2-3
TGTGCCAGCAGCCCCCAAGGGGGCCGAGGGGCCAACGTCCTGACTTTC	CASSPQGGRGANVLTF	TRBV7-2	once	TRBD1	TRBJ2-6
TGTGCCAGCAGCCGGGACAGGGAGGAAAAACTGTTTTTT	CASSRDREEKLFF	TRBV11-3	.	TRBD1	TRBJ1-4
TGTGCCAGCAGCAAGCCGGGACAAGGCTATGGCTACACCTTC	CASSKPGQGYGYTF	TRBV7-2	.	.	TRBJ1-2
TGTGCCAGCAGTCGGGAGGGGGCCCAGTACTTC	CASSREGAQYF	TRBV6-1	few	TRBD2	TRBJ2-5
TGCGCCAGCAGCTTGAATCTAGCGGGAGTAACAGATACGCAGTATTTT	CASSLNLAGVTDTQYF	TRBV5-1	.	TRBD2	TRBJ2-3
TGTGCCAGCAGCCCAGTCGCGGGGCAAGAGACCCAGTACTTC	CASSPVAGQETQYF	TRBV7-8	.	.	TRBJ2-5
TGTGCCAGCAGCTCCGACAGGGTAGCTTACGAGCAGTACTTC	CASSSDRVAYEQYF	TRBV7-9	.	TRBD1	TRBJ2-7